One sample yielded the 9 T cell receptor beta chains listed below, sequenced in a study of cytomegalovirus exposure and HLA in healthy donors. 60 Vbeta and 13 Jbeta primers were used in PCR. TCRdb keeps only in-frame clones here, not all; method: immunoSEQ multiplex PCR. The sample contains around 190,000 clones, roughly 84% of which appear only once. Sequencing used PBMCs. Receptor source: a girl aged 2 to 9 in good health and CMV-seropositive.

This rearrangement joins TRBV28 to TRBJ1-2, with D possibly matching TRBD1 (6 bases). Deletions cut 3 bases from V and 1 base from J, with 15 bases between. The CDR3 consists of 16 residues. Germline CDR1 reads MDHEN; CDR2 reads SYDVKM. CDR3 DNA sequence: TGTGCCAGCAGTTTGACAGGTTTCTACGATAACTATGGCTACACCTTC. Encoded protein: CASSLTGFYDNYGYTF.

In this sample, this clone turned up a few times. This chain uses TRBV27 with TRBJ2-7; maybe TRBD1 (5 bases). Germline lookup yields CDR1 MNHEY and CDR2 SMNVEV (reference sequence). The CDR3 is made up of 15 amino acids. V lost 5 bases, J lost 4 bases, and 18 bases lay in between. The CDR3 coding sequence is TGTGCCAGCAGTCCAGGGCCTGATACCTTGTACGAGCAGTACTTC. This codes for CASSPGPDTLYEQYF.

This rearrangement joins TRBV5-1 to TRBJ1-2, with a tentative D call TRBD1 (6 bases). The germline V gene has CDR1 SGHRS and CDR2 YFSETQ. This CDR3 has 16 amino acids. V lost 5 bases to trimming and J lost 4 bases, with 21 bases between them. CDR3 in DNA: TGCGCCAGCAGTTTAAACCTCAGGGGCTTTTTCTATGGCTACACCTTC. It specifies CASSLNLRGFFYGYTF.

The chain is built from TRBV27 and TRBJ2-1; D is perhaps TRBD2 (5 bases). Germline CDR1 reads MNHEY; CDR2 reads SMNVEV (reference sequence). The CDR3 is 16 residues long. V gave up 4 bases and J gave up 10 bases, with 23 bases separating them. The CDR3 is CASSSRTSGVPGEQFF. The CDR3 DNA reads TGTGCCAGCAGTTCCAGGACGAGTGGGGTGCCGGGAGAGCAGTTCTTC.

This clone occurred a few times. The V and J genes are TRBV6-1 and TRBJ1-4; 10 nucleotides match TRBD1. With V trimmed by 1 base and J by 7 bases, 3 bases remained unmatched. This CDR3 has 15 residues. The germline V gene encodes CDR1 MNHNS and CDR2 SASEGT. The CDR3 nucleotides are TGTGCCAGCAGTGAAGAGACAGGGGGCAGTGAAAAACTGTTTTTT. This translates into CASSEETGGSEKLFF.

The rearrangement joins TRBV18 to TRBJ1-6; 7 nucleotides match TRBD1. The germline gives CDR1 KGHSH, CDR2 LQKENI. This CDR3 is built from 13 residues. With V trimmed by 10 bases and J by 7 bases, 7 bases remained unmatched. In DNA form, the CDR3 reads TGTGCCACCTCCGACAGGGAAAATTCACCCCTCCACTTT. The encoded protein is CATSDRENSPLHF.

The chain combines TRBV28 with TRBJ1-5, with 9 bases aligning to TRBD1. With V trimmed by 5 bases and J by 5 bases, 7 bases remained unmatched. CDR3 length: 15 residues. The germline V gene has CDR1 MDHEN and CDR2 SYDVKM. CDR3 sequence: CASSPGQGFYQPQHF. The CDR3 DNA follows: TGTGCCAGCAGTCCGGGACAGGGTTTTTATCAGCCCCAGCATTTT. The variable domain in full, with the rest retrieved from reference TRBV28 and TRBJ1-5, is DVKVTQSSRYLVKRTGEKVFLECVQDMDHENMFWYRQDPGLGLRLIYFSYDVKMKEKGDIPEGYSVSREKKERFSLILESASTNQTSMYLCASSPGQGFYQPQHFGDGTRLSIL.

V usage is TRBV4-1 and J usage is TRBJ2-7, with D maybe TRBD1 (5 bases). This CDR3 contains 14 residues. Germline assignment: CDR1 MGHRA and CDR2 YSYEKL. V was pared by 0 bases and J by 6 bases, with 12 bases between. This CDR3 is CASSQDGQGTEQYF. The CDR3 nucleotides are TGCGCCAGCAGCCAAGACGGCCAGGGAACCGAGCAGTACTTC.

The chain recombines TRBV5-6 with TRBJ2-5, with D maybe TRBD1 (5 bases). The germline V gene encodes CDR1 SGHDT and CDR2 YYEEEE. Deletions cut 0 bases from V and 4 bases from J, with 13 bases between. The CDR3 has 15 amino acids. DNA for the CDR3: TGTGCCAGCAGCTTGGAGTGGCAGGGCCGAGAGACCCAGTACTTC. The encoded protein is CASSLEWQGRETQYF. Full variable domain (rest looked up from reference TRBV5-6 and TRBJ2-5): DAGVTQSPTHLIKTRGQQVTLRCSPKSGHDTVSWYQQALGQGPQFIFQYYEEEERQRGNFPDRFSGHQFPNYSSELNVNALLLGDSALYLCASSLEWQGRETQYFGPGTRLLVL.